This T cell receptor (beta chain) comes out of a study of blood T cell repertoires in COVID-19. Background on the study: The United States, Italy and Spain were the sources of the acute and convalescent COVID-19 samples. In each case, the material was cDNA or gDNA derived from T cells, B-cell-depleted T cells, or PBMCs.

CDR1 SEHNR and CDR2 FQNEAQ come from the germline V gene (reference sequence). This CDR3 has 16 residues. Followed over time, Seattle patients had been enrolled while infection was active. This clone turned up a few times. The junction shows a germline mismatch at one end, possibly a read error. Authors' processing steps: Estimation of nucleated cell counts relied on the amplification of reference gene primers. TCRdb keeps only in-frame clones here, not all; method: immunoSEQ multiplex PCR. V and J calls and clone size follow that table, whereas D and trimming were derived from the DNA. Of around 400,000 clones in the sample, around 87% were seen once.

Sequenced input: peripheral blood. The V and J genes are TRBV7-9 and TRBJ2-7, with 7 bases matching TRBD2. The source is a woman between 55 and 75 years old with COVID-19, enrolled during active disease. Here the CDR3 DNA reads TGTGCCAGCAGTTTAGGCGGGAGTCCCAACTCCTACGAGCAGTACTTC. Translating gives CASSLGGSPNSYEQYF. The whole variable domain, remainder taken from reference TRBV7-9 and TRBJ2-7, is DTGVSQNPRHKITKRGQNVTFRCDPISEHNRLYWYRQTLGQGPEFLTYFQNEAQLEKSRLLSDRFSAERPKGSFSTLEIQRTEQGDSAMYLCASSLGGSPNSYEQYFGPGTRLTVT.